Listed here are 22 T cell receptor beta chains from one sample, sequenced in a study of shared T cell receptors in the human thymus. Sequencing used immunoSEQ multiplex PCR; TCRdb keeps in-frame clones, though not all of them. The sample records hundreds of thousands of clones, around 87% being singletons. These data are also associated with another study on human thymus T cells.

Material for sequencing was thymocytes. The origin of the receptors is a boy in the first two years of life with a congenital heart defect.

The chain has TRBV28 and TRBJ2-2; 10 bases align to TRBD2. The J segment lost 4 bases and the V segment lost 3 bases, leaving 8 bases of the junction unmatched. Germline CDR1 MDHEN, CDR2 SYDVKM. The CDR3 runs 17 residues. The CDR3 nucleotides read TGTGCCAGCAGTTTCCACCCAGCGGGAGGGCCCACCGGGGAGCTGTTTTTT. This gives the protein CASSFHPAGGPTGELFF.

The V call is TRBV7-2, the J call TRBJ2-7; 10 bases agree with TRBD2. The V gene's germline CDR1 is SGHTA and CDR2 FQGNSA. The CDR3 consists of 17 residues. The J segment lost 1 base and the V segment lost 1 base, leaving 7 bases of the junction unmatched. The CDR3 bases are TGTGCCAGCAGCTTAGTAACAGCGGGGGGGCCTTCCTACGAGCAGTACTTC. Encoded protein: CASSLVTAGGPSYEQYF.

V and J are TRBV29-1 and TRBJ2-1, with 10 bases aligning to TRBD1. Germline lookup yields CDR1 SQVTM and CDR2 ANQGSEA. This CDR3 is 15 amino acids long. V shed 7 bases, J shed 8 bases, and the junction held 14 bases outside the gene matches. In DNA, the CDR3 is TGCAGCGGCGGTAGGGGACAGGGGAGATCCGATGAGCAGTTCTTC. Protein sequence: CSGGRGQGRSDEQFF.

V usage is TRBV28 and J usage is TRBJ2-7, with TRBD2 as a possible D gene (6 bases). The CDR3 has 14 residues. Trimming left V 3 bases short and J 2 bases short, with 11 bases between. Germline loops: CDR1 MDHEN, CDR2 SYDVKM. The chain's CDR3 is CASSFPGLTYEQYF. The DNA for the CDR3 is TGTGCCAGCAGTTTTCCGGGACTTACCTACGAGCAGTACTTC.

The J gene is TRBJ1-6, the V gene TRBV12-1; the table names TRBD1, a call not compared with the DNA. TRBV12-1 is shown as a pseudogene. CDR3 size: 15 residues. The CDR3 loop is CASSFSQDYNSPLHF. The CDR3 bases are TGTGCCAGCAGCTTTTCACAGGACTATAATTCACCCCTCCACTTT.

This clone appeared a few times. V gene TRBV19 combines with J gene TRBJ1-4, with D maybe TRBD1 (5 bases). The CDR3 runs 14 residues. CDR1 and CDR2 from the germline V gene are LNHDA and SQIVND (reference sequence). Trimming pared 3 bases from V and 5 bases from J, leaving 10 bases between. The CDR3 DNA reads as TGTGCCAGTAGTATGGGGCAGAGGAATGAAAAACTGTTTTTT. This gives the protein CASSMGQRNEKLFF.

In this sample, this clone turned up once. The chain is built from TRBV28 and TRBJ2-1, with 7 bases that match TRBD1. V trimming: 6 bases; J trimming: 0 bases; junction bases outside the gene matches: 11. This CDR3 comprises 17 residues. Germline-derived CDR1 and CDR2 are MDHEN and SYDVKM. The CDR3 is CASRRRVRDSSYNEQFF. CDR3 nucleotide sequence: TGTGCCAGCAGACGGAGAGTCCGGGACAGCTCCTACAATGAGCAGTTCTTC.

The V call is TRBV2, the J call TRBJ1-4; D is unclear. The germline V gene encodes CDR1 SNHLY and CDR2 FYNNEI. The CDR3 runs to 14 residues. V shed 6 bases and J shed 0 bases, with 8 bases lying between them. DNA of the CDR3: TGTGCCAGCAGAAACAGTGCAACTAATGAAAAACTGTTTTTT. Translation: CASRNSATNEKLFF.

The chain is built from TRBV27 and TRBJ1-2; TRBD1 might be the D (6 bases). With 6 bases removed from V and 5 bases from J, the gap between germline ends came to 19 bases. CDR3 length: 15 residues. The germline V gene has CDR1 MNHEY and CDR2 SMNVEV (reference sequence). The CDR3 DNA sequence: TGTGCCAGCAGCACCACCCCCCAGGGGCCATATGGCTACACCTTC. Protein sequence: CASSTTPQGPYGYTF.

This clone was seen only once. The chain recombines TRBV28 with TRBJ1-5, with a possible D match to TRBD1 (6 bases). Deletions cut 5 bases from V and 7 bases from J, with 12 bases between. The germline CDR1 and CDR2 sequences are MDHEN and SYDVKM. This CDR3 has 13 residues. CDR3 nucleotides: TGTGCCAGCAGTCCAGGGGTTGGGCAGCCCCAGCATTTT. It encodes CASSPGVGQPQHF.

The table lists this clone with a few counts. The chain joins TRBV7-2 to TRBJ2-5; no clear D. This CDR3 comprises 12 residues. The V end lost 6 bases, the J end lost 4 bases, and 9 bases lay between the germline ends. Germline V CDR1 and CDR2: SGHTA, FQGNSA. CDR3 sequence reads: CASSPMRETQYF. The DNA of the CDR3 is TGTGCCAGCAGTCCTATGAGAGAGACCCAGTACTTC.

This clone was seen only once. The chain links TRBV5-8 to TRBJ2-4, with 15 positions matching TRBD2. The CDR3 runs 18 residues. In germline, CDR1 is SGHTS, CDR2 YDEGEE. After removal of 7 bases from V and 1 base from J, the junction contained 9 bases not matched to a gene. The CDR3 nucleotides are TGTGCCAGCGGGGGACTAGCGGGGGGCGCGGACGCCAAAAACATTCAGTACTTC. Translated: CASGGLAGGADAKNIQYF.

V usage is TRBV6-5 and J usage is TRBJ1-5; D unclear. The germline V gene encodes CDR1 MNHEY and CDR2 SVGAGI. This CDR3 has 15 residues. Trimming pared 6 bases from V and 1 base from J, leaving 13 bases between. The CDR3 reads CASSPRLVSNQPQHF. The CDR3 nucleotides read TGTGCCAGCAGCCCACGACTAGTCAGCAATCAGCCCCAGCATTTT.

The chain combines TRBV19 with TRBJ1-2; D gene ambiguous. This CDR3 has 17 residues. Trimming took off 5 bases at V and 4 bases at J, with 23 bases between the two ends. Germline V gives CDR1 LNHDA, CDR2 SQIVND (reference sequence). Written as DNA, the CDR3 is TGTGCCAGTAGTTTCCGTTCCGGGAGGCCTGAGGGCTATGGCTACACCTTC. Translating gives CASSFRSGRPEGYGYTF.

J is TRBJ2-3 and V is TRBV30; 9 bases line up with TRBD1. Per the germline V gene, CDR1 is GTSNPN and CDR2 is SVGIG (reference sequence). V shed 8 bases, J shed 5 bases, and the junction held 11 bases outside the gene matches. This CDR3 is built from 14 residues. CDR3 region: CALPRDRVGDTQYF. In DNA form, the CDR3 reads TGTGCCCTCCCCCGGGACAGGGTCGGAGATACGCAGTATTTT.

The V and J genes are TRBV7-9 and TRBJ1-2; D is possibly TRBD1 (6 bases). This CDR3 has 19 residues. The germline V and J ends were trimmed by 0 bases and 8 bases, with 28 bases remaining between them. Germline assignment: CDR1 SEHNR and CDR2 FQNEAQ (reference sequence). CDR3 nucleotides: TGTGCCAGCAGCTTAGCTCCGTTTGAATTAGGGACATTGGACGAAGGCTACACCTTC. Translation gives CASSLAPFELGTLDEGYTF.

The V gene is TRBV4-3, the J gene TRBJ2-3; 10 bases map to TRBD2. Trimming took 0 bases from V and 6 from J; bases not matched to a gene: 12. There are 18 residues in the CDR3. Germline loops: CDR1 LGHNA, CDR2 YSLEER. DNA of the CDR3: TGCGCCAGCAGCCAAGATACTAGCGGGATATACATGTCCGATACGCAGTATTTT. This gives the protein CASSQDTSGIYMSDTQYF.

This clone was seen only a few times. The chain couples TRBV5-1 to TRBJ2-7, with TRBD2 matching over 8 bases. The CDR3 runs to 16 residues. Germline CDR1 is SGHRS and CDR2 is YFSETQ. V was pared by 0 bases and J by 0 bases, with 5 bases of the junction left unmatched. The CDR3 spells CASSLVSGESSYEQYF. The CDR3 bases are TGCGCCAGCAGCTTGGTTAGCGGGGAGAGCTCCTACGAGCAGTACTTC.

The chain recombines TRBV7-2 with TRBJ2-5, with D perhaps matching TRBD2 (7 bases). Germline lookup yields CDR1 SGHTA and CDR2 FQGNSA. V lost 5 bases to trimming and J lost 7 bases, with 23 bases between them. The CDR3 is made up of 16 amino acids. The CDR3 nucleotides are TGTGCCAGCAGCCGAGGGGGGGTTCCCCAAGAGTGGACCCAGTACTTC. This encodes CASSRGGVPQEWTQYF.

The chain joins TRBV7-9 to TRBJ2-5; D gene unclear. With 2 bases removed from V and 5 bases from J, the gap between germline ends came to 9 bases. The CDR3 length is 13 residues. Germline CDR1 reads SEHNR; CDR2 reads FQNEAQ (reference sequence). CDR3 coding DNA: TGTGCCAGCAGCTTACCCCCGAGGGAGACCCAGTACTTC. This gives the protein CASSLPPRETQYF. The whole variable domain, filled in from reference TRBV7-9 and TRBJ2-5, reads DTGVSQNPRHKITKRGQNVTFRCDPISEHNRLYWYRQTLGQGPEFLTYFQNEAQLEKSRLLSDRFSAERPKGSFSTLEIQRTEQGDSAMYLCASSLPPRETQYFGPGTRLLVL.

There are a few counts of this clone. The chain employs TRBV27 and TRBJ2-7; a possible D gene is TRBD2 (5 bases). The ends were cut back, 2 bases at V and 0 bases at J, with 11 bases in the middle. Germline lookup yields CDR1 MNHEY and CDR2 SMNVEV (reference sequence). This CDR3 comprises 15 residues. DNA of the CDR3: TGTGCCAGCAGTTTAAACGCGGGCCACTCCTACGAGCAGTACTTC. This translates into CASSLNAGHSYEQYF.

CDR3 loop: CASKQTSGSTDTQYF. The CDR3 nucleotides are TGTGCCAGTAAGCAAACTAGCGGGAGCACAGATACGCAGTATTTT. J is TRBJ2-3 and V is TRBV19, with 9 bases fitting TRBD2. Germline trimming cut 7 bases from V and 0 bases from J; bases unmatched to any gene: 5. Germline-derived CDR1 and CDR2 are LNHDA and SQIVND (reference sequence). This CDR3 has 15 residues.